The 20 T cell receptor beta chains below come from one sample, sequenced in a study of blood T cell repertoires in COVID-19 (dated by TCRdb to the early 2020s). Receptor amplification or capture employed the immunoSEQ multiplex PCR assay. In its TCRdb copy, this immuneACCESS table keeps in-frame sequences only and misses some clones. Where compared with another copy, unresolved V genes explain less than half of these, and the others have no known cause. For this sample there are around 300,000 clones; around 88% appear just once. Jointly, the top ten make up 1.5% to 2% of the sample. The sample taken for sequencing was peripheral blood. The receptors stem from a woman younger than 45 with COVID-19, enrolled during active disease.

Remarks on this clone: Additional DNA sequences in this sample encode the identical CDR3. The rearrangement links TRBV3-1 (or the pseudogene TRBV3-2) to TRBJ1-3, with D hard to call. Germline loops: CDR1 LGHDT, CDR2 YNNKEL (reference sequence). The CDR3 spans 13 residues. V was pared by 3 bases and J by 4 bases, with 7 bases between. Written as DNA, the CDR3 is TGTGCCAGCAGCCAGACACAGGGAAACACCATATATTTT. Translating gives CASSQTQGNTIYF.

V and J are TRBV18 and TRBJ1-6; 9 bases are shared with TRBD1. J was trimmed by 8 bases and V by 5 bases; bases with no gene match: 7. The CDR3 length is 15 residues. The V gene's germline CDR1 is KGHSH and CDR2 LQKENI. For the CDR3, the DNA is TGTGCCAGCTCATCTCGGACAGGGGATGATTCACCCCTCCACTTT. Translation: CASSSRTGDDSPLHF.

The J gene is TRBJ1-6, the V gene TRBV7-2; 7 nucleotides match TRBD1. Germline V lookup: CDR1 SGHTA, CDR2 FQGNSA. The CDR3 totals 13 residues. V dropped 5 bases and J dropped 10; count of bases not matched to a gene: 5. CDR3 bases: TGTGCCAGCAGCACACAGGGGTGGTCACCCCTCCACTTT. It specifies CASSTQGWSPLHF.

The V and J genes are TRBV19 and TRBJ2-1; 9 positions match TRBD2. The ends lost 3 bases at V and 2 bases at J; junction bases unmatched: 5. Germline values: CDR1 LNHDA, CDR2 SQIVND (reference sequence). The CDR3 covers 16 residues. The CDR3 nucleotides are TGTGCCAGTAGTATCGAGCGGGGGGCAGCCTACAATGAGCAGTTCTTC. Translated, it gives CASSIERGAAYNEQFF.

The chain has TRBV3-1 (or the pseudogene TRBV3-2) and TRBJ1-2; D possibly corresponds to TRBD1 (5 bases). Trimming cost V 3 bases and J 10 bases, with 15 bases left between them. This CDR3 contains 13 residues. Germline CDR1 reads LGHDT; CDR2 reads YNNKEL (reference sequence). For the CDR3, the DNA is TGTGCCAGCAGCCATACAGGCACTAACGTCTACACCTTC. Translation gives CASSHTGTNVYTF.

In its sample, this clone was seen a few times. The CDR3 nucleotides read TGTGCCAGCGGAAGGACAGGACGAGAAAAACTGTTTTTT. The encoded protein is CASGRTGREKLFF. This chain connects TRBV2 to TRBJ1-4; 7 positions agree with TRBD1. Germline V gene sequence: CDR1 SNHLY, CDR2 FYNNEI. V dropped 8 bases and J dropped 8; count of bases not matched to a gene: 8. This CDR3 is 13 amino acids long.

This chain links TRBV5-6 with TRBJ1-4; TRBD1 might be the D (6 bases). CDR1 SGHDT and CDR2 YYEEEE come from the germline V gene. The CDR3 is made up of 16 amino acids. Trimming cost V 0 bases and J 5 bases, with 14 bases left between them. CDR3 nucleotide sequence: TGTGCCAGCAGCTTGGCCGACGGGAGGGGGAATGAAAAACTGTTTTTT. Protein product: CASSLADGRGNEKLFF. Based on the CDR3 plus reference TRBV5-6 and TRBJ1-4, the full variable domain is DAGVTQSPTHLIKTRGQQVTLRCSPKSGHDTVSWYQQALGQGPQFIFQYYEEEERQRGNFPDRFSGHQFPNYSSELNVNALLLGDSALYLCASSLADGRGNEKLFFGSGTQLSVL.

The chain links TRBV30 to TRBJ1-6; D gene unclear. The V gene's germline CDR1 is GTSNPN and CDR2 SVGIG (reference sequence). The CDR3 totals 13 residues. Trimming stripped 7 bases from V and 7 bases from J, with 14 bases between. This CDR3 is CASAGDGNSPLHF. The CDR3 DNA reads as TGTGCCTCCGCGGGCGACGGGAATTCACCCCTCCACTTT.

The DNA of the CDR3 is TGTGCCAGCAGCTTTCAGACAGGATCGAACACTGAAGCTTTCTTT. It is translated as CASSFQTGSNTEAFF. The V call is TRBV7-2, the J call TRBJ1-1; D perhaps matches TRBD1 (6 bases). The CDR3 totals 15 residues. V was trimmed by 3 bases and J by 1 base, leaving 12 bases between them. CDR1 SGHTA and CDR2 FQGNSA come from the germline V gene.

This clone was seen a single time. This chain's CDR3 is CATSDAGTDLAYTF. The CDR3 DNA is TGTGCCACCAGTGATGCCGGGACAGACCTAGCCTACACCTTC. This chain connects TRBV24-1 to TRBJ1-2, with 7 bases aligning to TRBD1. V shed 3 bases, J shed 10 bases, and the junction held 10 bases outside the gene matches. The germline V gene has CDR1 KGHDR and CDR2 SFDVKD. The CDR3 is made up of 14 amino acids.

The chain joins TRBV10-1 to TRBJ1-4, with 7 bases aligning to TRBD1. CDR3 length: 15 residues. From germline, CDR1 is WNHNN and CDR2 SYGVQD (reference sequence). V lost 7 bases and J lost 11; bases outside the gene matches: 16. The CDR3 loop is CASIRDRNYLEKLFF. CDR3 coding DNA: TGCGCCAGCATCCGGGACAGAAATTATCTGGAGAAACTGTTTTTT.

The genes are TRBV5-4 and TRBJ2-2; the D gene is possibly TRBD2 (7 bases). This CDR3 has 15 residues. Germline assignment: CDR1 SGHNT and CDR2 YYREEE (reference sequence). Trimming removed 4 bases from V and 7 bases from J, with 17 bases in between. CDR3: CASSPPGGPDGELFF. CDR3 DNA: TGTGCCAGCAGCCCCCCCGGGGGGCCTGACGGGGAGCTGTTTTTT.

About this clone: The same CDR3 can be traced to other DNA sequences in this sample. This chain links TRBV19 with TRBJ1-4; D is possibly TRBD1 (5 bases). V was pared by 3 bases and J by 8 bases, with 13 bases between. This CDR3 region has 14 residues. Germline V gene sequence: CDR1 LNHDA, CDR2 SQIVND (reference sequence). CDR3 sequence reads: CASSIGGVGEKLFF. For the CDR3, the DNA is TGTGCCAGTAGTATCGGAGGGGTAGGGGAAAAACTGTTTTTT.

The genes are TRBV6-5 and TRBJ1-2; TRBD1 agrees at 8 bases. CDR3 length: 15 residues. Germline V gene data show CDR1 as MNHEY and CDR2 as SVGAGI. V trimming: 4 bases; J trimming: 7 bases; junction bases outside the gene matches: 11. The CDR3 is CASSSGQGGKRGYTF. In DNA form, the CDR3 reads TGTGCCAGCAGTTCAGGACAGGGAGGCAAGCGTGGCTACACCTTC.

The chain has TRBV12-3 or TRBV12-4 and TRBJ1-2, with TRBD1 identical over 8 bases. The CDR3 length is 13 residues. J gave up 8 bases and V 5 bases, and 7 bases lay outside the gene matches. The CDR3 DNA is TGTGCCAGCAGTCTTGGACAGGGCGACGGCTACACCTTC. It translates to CASSLGQGDGYTF.

This clone was observed a few times. The rearrangement links TRBV7-2 to TRBJ1-2; TRBD1 matches at 9 bases. Germline V lookup: CDR1 SGHTA, CDR2 FQGNSA. Unmatched junction bases numbered 14, after V lost 10 bases and J lost 5 bases. CDR3 size: 15 residues. For the CDR3, the DNA is TGTGCCACCCAACCTAAGACAGGGGGGACTTATGGCTACACCTTC. Protein product: CATQPKTGGTYGYTF.

This clone is a singleton in its sample. J is TRBJ1-2 and V is TRBV5-1; TRBD1 is a possible D gene (6 bases). Trimming cost V 4 bases and J 1 base, with 14 bases left between them. Germline CDR1 and CDR2: SGHRS and YFSETQ. The length of the CDR3 is 15 residues. The CDR3 DNA follows: TGCGCCAGCAGCCCTACGGACAGCTATAACTATGGCTACACCTTC. It codes for CASSPTDSYNYGYTF.

The rearrangement links TRBV6-2 or TRBV6-3 to TRBJ1-1; D gene unclear. Per the germline V gene, CDR1 is MNHEY and CDR2 is SVGEGT. V lost 6 bases to trimming and J lost 8 bases, with 16 bases between them. The CDR3 extends over 13 amino acids. The CDR3 is CASSPVNSREAFF. CDR3 in DNA: TGTGCCAGCAGCCCTGTTAACTCGCGGGAAGCTTTCTTT.

The CDR3 bases are TGTGCCAGCAGTGGGGGACTCCGGAACACTGAAGCTTTCTTT. This sequence encodes CASSGGLRNTEAFF. The genes are TRBV6-2 or TRBV6-3 and TRBJ1-1; TRBD1 might be the D (5 bases). The CDR3 is 14 residues long. CDR1 and CDR2 (germline): MNHEY, SVGEGT. V was pared by 5 bases and J by 1 base, with 11 bases between.

The rearrangement joins TRBV3-1 (or the pseudogene TRBV3-2) to TRBJ2-3, with D tentatively TRBD2 (7 bases). Trimming stripped 4 bases from V and 3 bases from J, with 17 bases between. Germline assignment: CDR1 LGHDT and CDR2 YNNKEL (reference sequence). This CDR3 has 16 amino acids. The CDR3 DNA is TGTGCCAGCAGCCCCACCCTCGGGGGGCGGACAGATACGCAGTATTTT. As protein: CASSPTLGGRTDTQYF.